These T cell receptor beta chains were read from a single sample in a study of sequential checkpoint blockade in melanoma. Sequencing used immunoSEQ multiplex PCR; TCRdb keeps in-frame clones, though not all of them. The data hold some 9,600 clones, with 20% to 30% observed a single time. Sequences were derived from tumor tissue (inferred from file names), sampled from a patient given nivolumab and ipilimumab in sequence. The receptors were gathered from a human donor with melanoma. The CDR3 runs from the conserved cysteine through the conserved F or W. A D gene is named only where the DNA matches it firmly. Clone size is shown for a subset of rows, as once, few, many or a class of expanded clone.

j_call | v_call | cdr3_length | d_call | clone_size | cdr3_nt | cdr3_aa
TRBJ1-3 | TRBV11-3 | 17 | NA | NA | TGTGCCAGCAGCTTAGAGGGGGCAGTCCACTCTGGAAACACCATATATTTT | CASSLEGAVHSGNTIYF
TRBJ2-7 | TRBV12-2 | 17 | NA | few | TGTGCAAGTCGCTTAGAAATTTGGACAGGGGGCTCCTACGAGCAGTACTTC | CASRLEIWTGGSYEQYF
TRBJ2-1 | TRBV9 | 14 | NA | few | TGTGCCAGCAGCGTAGATGGCACTACGCCCGAGCAGTTCTTC | CASSVDGTTPEQFF
TRBJ1-4 | TRBV25-1 | 12 | NA | NA | TGTGCCAGCAAGAAGGGGTCTGAAAAACTGTTTTTT | CASKKGSEKLFF
TRBJ2-1 | TRBV6-8 | 15 | NA | NA | TGTGCCAGCAGTTCCCACTCCGGACCTAAAAATGAGCAGTTCTTC | CASSSHSGPKNEQFF
TRBJ2-7 | TRBV23-1 | 13 | TRBD1 | few | TGCGCCAGCAGCACCTGGACAGGCCACGAGCAGTACTTC | CASSTWTGHEQYF
TRBJ2-3 | TRBV28 | 14 | NA | NA | TGTGCCAGCAGTCCATCCGGGACGAGGGATACGCAGTATTTT | CASSPSGTRDTQYF
TRBJ2-7 | TRBV6-8 | 16 | TRBD2 | medium-sized | TGTGCCAGCAGTTTAATCATGACTAGCGGGAAGAACGAGCAGTACTTC | CASSLIMTSGKNEQYF
TRBJ2-7 | TRBV30 | 12 | NA | few | TGTGCCTGGAGTCGGGCCATGGGGGAGCAGTACTTC | CAWSRAMGEQYF
TRBJ2-5 | TRBV9 | 15 | NA | NA | TGTGCCAGCAGCGAATCCCCGACTAGAAGGGAGACCCAGTACTTC | CASSESPTRRETQYF
TRBJ1-3 | TRBV9 | 14 | NA | few | TGTGCCAGCAGCGTAGGACTCTCTGGAAACACCATATATTTT | CASSVGLSGNTIYF
TRBJ2-7 | TRBV30 | 12 | NA | few | TGTGCCTGGAGTCCCAGCTACTACGAGCAGTACTTC | CAWSPSYYEQYF
TRBJ1-1 | TRBV11-3 | 19 | TRBD1 | medium-sized | TGTGCCAGCAGCTTGGACGTTGATGGAGCCACAGGGGGTTACACTGAAGCTTTCTTT | CASSLDVDGATGGYTEAFF
TRBJ1-2 | TRBV19 | 15 | TRBD1 | once | TGTGCCAGTATCCAGGGGGGGGCCGGTGACTATGGCTACACCTTC | CASIQGGAGDYGYTF
TRBJ2-3 | TRBV11-3 | 17 | TRBD2 | NA | TGTGCCAGCAGCTTAGGTTCGATACTAGCGTTGGCAGATACGCAGTATTTT | CASSLGSILALADTQYF
TRBJ1-2 | TRBV18 | 13 | NA | medium-sized | TGTGCCAGCTCACCACGGACCGCATCTGGCTACACCTTC | CASSPRTASGYTF
TRBJ2-7 | TRBV18 | 14 | TRBD1 | few | TGTGCCAGCTCACCAGGGACAGGGGCCTACGAGCAGTACTTC | CASSPGTGAYEQYF
TRBJ2-7 | TRBV18 | 12 | NA | few | TGTGCCAGCTCACCAGACACCTACGAGCAGTACTTC | CASSPDTYEQYF
TRBJ1-2 | TRBV30 | 14 | TRBD1 | medium-sized | TGTGCCTGGAACCCCCGGGACAGGGAGTATGGCTACACCTTC | CAWNPRDREYGYTF
TRBJ2-6 | TRBV15 | 15 | TRBD2 | few | TGTGCCACCAGCAGGGGGGGGTACGGGGCCAACGTCCTGACTTTC | CATSRGGYGANVLTF
TRBJ1-1 | TRBV19 | 13 | NA | NA | TGTGCCAGTAGTATCGTTAGGGAGAAAGAAGCTTTCTTT | CASSIVREKEAFF
TRBJ1-1 | TRBV19 | 13 | NA | large | TGTGCCAGTAGTATTGGGTCGCACACTGAAGCTTTCTTT | CASSIGSHTEAFF
TRBJ2-5 | TRBV19 | 13 | NA | NA | TGTGCCAGTAGTCGCTCCCTTCAAGAGACCCAGTACTTC | CASSRSLQETQYF
TRBJ2-7 | TRBV6-8 | 13 | TRBD1 | NA | TGTGCCATCAGTAGGGACAGCTCCTACGAGCAGTACTTC | CAISRDSSYEQYF
TRBJ1-1 | TRBV5-1 | 15 | NA | NA | TGCGCCAGCAGCTTGGCTTCGGCCGCGAACACTGAAGCTTTCTTT | CASSLASAANTEAFF
TRBJ2-2 | TRBV5-1 | 15 | NA | large | TGCGCCAGCAGCTTGGCTCAGGCCTACACCGGGGAGCTGTTTTTT | CASSLAQAYTGELFF
TRBJ2-7 | TRBV18 | 14 | TRBD1 | NA | TGTGCCAGCTCATCCGGGACAGGGGACTACGAGCAGTACTTC | CASSSGTGDYEQYF
TRBJ2-2 | TRBV19 | 19 | NA | NA | TGTGCCAGCAATCCAAGCCAAAGCGGGAGCAGGGGGGACACCGGGGAGCTGTTTTTT | CASNPSQSGSRGDTGELFF
TRBJ2-1 | TRBV5-1 | 14 | NA | NA | TGCGCCAGCAGCTTGGCCCAGAAGGCCGGTGAGCAGTTCTTC | CASSLAQKAGEQFF
TRBJ2-5 | TRBV11-3 | 14 | NA | few | TGTGCCAGCAGCTTGGACGGGGGGCAAGGGGCCCAGTACTTC | CASSLDGGQGAQYF
TRBJ2-1 | TRBV11-3 | 16 | TRBD2 | many | TGTGCCAGCAGCTTAGGCGCGGGGGGTTGGCGGAATGAGCAGTTCTTC | CASSLGAGGWRNEQFF
TRBJ2-6 | TRBV6-8 | 14 | NA | many | TGTGCCAGCAGTCCGGGTGTTGGGGCCAACGTCCTGACTTTC | CASSPGVGANVLTF
TRBJ2-1 | TRBV19 | 15 | TRBD1 | medium-sized | TGTGCCAGTAGTCGTACAGGGGGATCTTACAATGAGCAGTTCTTC | CASSRTGGSYNEQFF
TRBJ1-4 | TRBV18 | 16 | NA | few | TGTGCCAGCTCACCCCCTAATTCGGAGCCAAATGAAAAACTGTTTTTT | CASSPPNSEPNEKLFF
TRBJ1-2 | TRBV6-8 | 15 | NA | few | TGTGCCAGCAGCCCGCAGGTAACAGGCAGTTATGGCTACACCTTC | CASSPQVTGSYGYTF
TRBJ1-2 | TRBV5-1 | 14 | NA | NA | TGCGCCAGCAGTTCAGGGGCGCAGGTTGGTGGCTACACCTTC | CASSSGAQVGGYTF
TRBJ2-7 | TRBV28 | 15 | NA | NA | TGTGCCAGCAGCCGACCGGGACGACAAGCCTACGAGCAGTACTTC | CASSRPGRQAYEQYF
TRBJ1-3 | TRBV5-1 | 18 | TRBD1 | few | TGCGCCAGCAGCTTGGGACAGGGAAGTTTCGCGGGTGGAAACACCATATATTTT | CASSLGQGSFAGGNTIYF
TRBJ2-5 | TRBV6-8 | 13 | NA | NA | TGTGCCAGCAGTTACTCGATAATGAAGACCCAGTACTTC | CASSYSIMKTQYF
TRBJ2-7 | TRBV10-2 | 14 | NA | once | TGCGCCAGCAGTTCTTCAGGGGCTTTTAGCGAGCAGTACTTC | CASSSSGAFSEQYF